Shown below are 17 T cell receptor beta chains from a single sample sequenced in a study of blood T cell repertoires in COVID-19. Generated by immunoSEQ multiplex PCR, the TCRdb table keeps only in-frame clones and is missing some. Of approximately 300,000 clones listed, approximately 85% are singletons. The sample was peripheral blood. All receptors come from a woman aged 45-65 years with acute or convalescent COVID-19.

The gene calls are TRBV2 and TRBJ1-1, with 7 bases lining up with TRBD1. Germline-derived CDR1 and CDR2 are SNHLY and FYNNEI. J gave up 2 bases and V 9 bases, and 3 bases lay outside the gene matches. The length of the CDR3 is 12 residues. The CDR3 DNA is TGTGCCAGAGGGACAGCCAACACTGAAGCTTTCTTT. Protein sequence: CARGTANTEAFF.

The chain joins TRBV29-1 to TRBJ2-1; weak D call: TRBD1 (6 bases). Germline CDR1 is SQVTM and CDR2 is ANQGSEA. Trimming removed 1 base from V and 6 bases from J, with 19 bases in between. This CDR3 contains 16 residues. The chain's CDR3 is CSVEGGANRVINEQFF. The CDR3 DNA sequence: TGCAGCGTTGAAGGGGGTGCGAACAGGGTAATCAATGAGCAGTTCTTC.

This rearrangement joins TRBV7-9 to TRBJ2-7, with D perhaps matching TRBD1 (5 bases). Trimming removed 1 base at V and 7 bases at J, with 11 bases between. This CDR3 is 13 amino acids long. Germline assignment: CDR1 SEHNR and CDR2 FQNEAQ (reference sequence). The CDR3, as DNA: TGTGCCAGCAGCTTAGAGCAGGGCGGAGAGCAGTACTTC. Amino acid sequence: CASSLEQGGEQYF.

The J gene is TRBJ2-7, the V gene TRBV14, with TRBD1 matching 7 bases. CDR3 length equals 13 residues. V trimming: 4 bases; J trimming: 5 bases; junction bases outside the gene matches: 5. Per the germline V gene, CDR1 is SGHDN and CDR2 is FVKESK. CDR3 in DNA: TGTGCCAGCAGCCGACAGGGTTACAACGAGCAGTACTTC. This codes for CASSRQGYNEQYF.

Of note for this clone: Additional DNA sequences in this sample encode the identical CDR3. The rearrangement links TRBV9 to TRBJ1-2; 9 bases are a match to TRBD1. Trimming took 3 bases from V and 2 from J; bases not matched to a gene: 2. The CDR3 has 14 amino acids. Germline lookup yields CDR1 SGDLS and CDR2 YYNGEE. This CDR3 is CASSAGQGNYGYTF. In nucleotides, the CDR3 is TGTGCCAGCAGCGCCGGACAGGGGAACTATGGCTACACCTTC.

The chain has TRBV7-9 and TRBJ1-2, with TRBD1 matching 10 bases. Germline loops: CDR1 SEHNR, CDR2 FQNEAQ (reference sequence). CDR3 length equals 15 residues. V was pared by 2 bases and J by 8 bases, with 8 bases of the junction left unmatched. The CDR3 coding sequence is TGTGCCAGCAGCTTAAGGACAGGGGGGCCCGAGGGCTACACCTTC. Protein product: CASSLRTGGPEGYTF.

The chain recombines TRBV2 with TRBJ1-4; the D is unclear. Germline V gene data show CDR1 as SNHLY and CDR2 as FYNNEI. The CDR3 totals 15 residues. V was trimmed by 5 bases and J by 6 bases, leaving 16 bases between them. The CDR3 sequence is CASSYPGDLHEKLFF. The CDR3 nucleotides read TGTGCCAGCAGTTACCCCGGGGATCTCCATGAAAAACTGTTTTTT.

The rearrangement uses TRBV21-1 and TRBJ2-5; the DNA was not used to check the table's D call, TRBD1. TRBV21-1 constitutes a pseudogene. CDR3 size: 17 residues. The CDR3 DNA sequence: TGTGCCAGCAGCAAAGAACCACAGCCACGGAATCAAGAGACCCAGTACTTC. The encoded protein is CASSKEPQPRNQETQYF.

This chain joins TRBV5-4 and TRBJ1-1, with no clear D. The CDR3 has 14 amino acids. Germline CDR1 and CDR2: SGHNT and YYREEE (reference sequence). V lost 2 bases, J lost 4 bases, and 12 bases lay in between. The CDR3 DNA follows: TGTGCCAGCAGCTTTCTGGAGGGTAGCACTGAAGCTTTCTTT. Residues: CASSFLEGSTEAFF.

The rearrangement uses TRBV7-2 and TRBJ1-3, with a tentative D call TRBD1 (5 bases). Germline lookup yields CDR1 SGHTA and CDR2 FQGNSA. This CDR3 region has 13 residues. V lost 3 bases and J lost 4, with 7 bases in between. CDR3: CASSFGQGNTIYF. CDR3 DNA sequence: TGTGCCAGCAGCTTCGGACAAGGAAACACCATATATTTT.

The V gene is TRBV29-1, the J gene TRBJ1-4, with D unclear. CDR1 SQVTM and CDR2 ANQGSEA come from the germline V gene. The V gene lost 4 bases and the J gene lost 3 bases, with 12 bases spanning the gap. The CDR3 sequence is 14 residues long. CDR3: CSVVTAVSNEKLFF. CDR3 nucleotides: TGCAGCGTTGTGACCGCGGTTTCTAATGAAAAACTGTTTTTT.

As to this clone: The sample has other DNA sequences that encode this CDR3 too. V usage is TRBV28 and J usage is TRBJ1-2; possible D gene TRBD1, 6 bases. V was clipped by 3 bases and J by 4 bases, with 12 bases between them. Germline V gene lookup returns CDR1 MDHEN and CDR2 SYDVKM. The CDR3 consists of 14 residues. CDR3 sequence reads: CASSLGRGSYGYTF. The CDR3 region has the DNA TGTGCCAGCAGTTTGGGCAGGGGCTCCTATGGCTACACCTTC.

The rearrangement joins TRBV7-8 to TRBJ2-3; 11 bases match TRBD2. CDR1 is SGHVS and CDR2 is FQNEAQ in the germline V gene. V lost 2 bases and J lost 4; bases outside the gene matches: 2. The CDR3 is made up of 15 amino acids. CDR3 amino acids: CASSLLAGGADTQYF. CDR3 in DNA: TGTGCCAGCAGCTTACTAGCGGGAGGCGCAGATACGCAGTATTTT.

In this sample, this clone turned up a few times. The V gene is TRBV7-9, the J gene TRBJ2-5; 8 bases are shared with TRBD2. CDR1 and CDR2 from the germline V gene are SEHNR and FQNEAQ (reference sequence). The CDR3 is made up of 14 amino acids. V was pared by 4 bases and J by 4 bases, with 5 bases of the junction left unmatched. The CDR3 loop reads CASSSRTSTETQYF. Here the CDR3 DNA reads TGTGCCAGCAGCTCACGGACTAGCACAGAGACCCAGTACTTC.

V is TRBV28 and J is TRBJ2-3; D call uncertain. Germline CDR1 is MDHEN and CDR2 is SYDVKM. V dropped 6 bases and J dropped 13 bases, with 14 bases sitting between them. The CDR3 sequence is 11 residues long. CDR3 sequence reads: CASSSYQTKYF. The CDR3 DNA reads TGTGCCAGCAGCAGTTACCAAACGAAGTATTTT.

The rearrangement links TRBV6-5 to TRBJ1-2, with no clear D. Germline assignment: CDR1 MNHEY and CDR2 SVGAGI. There are 14 residues in the CDR3. V was cut by 0 bases and J by 6 bases, with 11 bases left in between. The CDR3 bases are TGTGCCAGCAGTTACTCCGCAGGCCTCCATGGCTACACCTTC. This translates into CASSYSAGLHGYTF.

This clone was observed once. The chain couples TRBV7-2 to TRBJ2-7; a weak D match, TRBD1 (6 bases). The CDR3 runs 16 residues. Germline V CDR1 and CDR2: SGHTA, FQGNSA. V was clipped by 5 bases and J by 5 bases, with 22 bases between them. CDR3 in amino acids: CASSRQVGQGNNEQYF. DNA of the CDR3: TGTGCCAGCAGCCGTCAGGTTGGTCAGGGGAACAACGAGCAGTACTTC.